What follows are 15 T cell receptor beta chains derived from one specimen sequenced in a study of shared clonotypes between healthy human individuals. TCRdb's copy holds only in-frame clones and misses some; the assay was immunoSEQ multiplex PCR. The table includes roughly 1,600,000 clones, around 98.5% detected once. The sequencing sample was made of naive CD4+ T cells sorted from blood. Subset specified: CD45RA+ positively selected. The receptors originated from a man aged 25-40 years in good health.

V is TRBV18 and J is TRBJ1-5, with D possibly matching TRBD1 (5 bases). V lost 3 bases and J lost 5, with 14 bases in between. The CDR3 spans 15 residues. Per germline, CDR1 KGHSH and CDR2 LQKENI. The CDR3 nucleotides are TGTGCCAGCTCACCGGCAGGGACGGACGATCAGCCCCAGCATTTT. Translated, it gives CASSPAGTDDQPQHF.

Here the CDR3 DNA reads TGCGCCAGCACTCAAAGGCAGGGGATGACGACCTACGAGCAGTACTTC. As protein: CASTQRQGMTTYEQYF. J is TRBJ2-7 and V is TRBV4-1; maybe TRBD1 (6 bases). Trimming left V 7 bases short and J 2 bases short, with 21 bases between. The germline V gene has CDR1 MGHRA and CDR2 YSYEKL. The CDR3 extends over 16 amino acids.

The gene calls are TRBV21-1 and TRBJ2-7; no DNA check was done on the table's D call, TRBD1. TRBV21-1 is a pseudogene segment. The CDR3 is made up of 13 amino acids. The chain's CDR3 is CASSKTGLAEQYF. DNA for the CDR3: TGTGCCAGCAGCAAAACAGGCCTGGCCGAGCAGTACTTC.

The chain combines TRBV11-3 with TRBJ2-3; 12 bases line up with TRBD2. CDR3 length: 16 amino acids. J gave up 1 base and V 4 bases, and 3 bases lay outside the gene matches. Germline-derived CDR1 and CDR2 are SGHNT and YENEEA. This CDR3 reads CASSSGLAGRTDTQYF. CDR3 nucleotide sequence: TGTGCCAGCAGCTCTGGACTAGCGGGACGCACAGATACGCAGTATTTT.

The chain employs TRBV28 and TRBJ1-3, with 10 bases identical to TRBD1. Trimming took 6 bases from V and 1 from J; bases not matched to a gene: 12. The germline V gene encodes CDR1 MDHEN and CDR2 SYDVKM. This CDR3 has 18 residues. This CDR3 reads CASRPTGGLWRSGNTIYF. CDR3 bases: TGTGCCAGCAGACCGACAGGGGGCTTGTGGAGGTCTGGAAACACCATATATTTT.

This chain uses TRBV19 with TRBJ1-2; D is unresolved. The CDR3 extends over 11 amino acids. V was shortened by 7 bases and J by 7 bases, with 10 bases between the two germline ends. CDR1 is LNHDA, CDR2 SQIVND, per germline (reference sequence). DNA for the CDR3: TGTGCCAGTAATGGAAGTGGTGGCTACACCTTC. Amino acids: CASNGSGGYTF.

The chain joins TRBV6-5 to TRBJ1-1; no firm D call. Per the germline V gene, CDR1 is MNHEY and CDR2 is SVGAGI. V was shortened by 10 bases and J by 0 bases, with 12 bases between the two germline ends. CDR3 length: 13 residues. CDR3 loop: CAIKRQMNTEAFF. In DNA form, the CDR3 reads TGTGCCATCAAACGGCAAATGAACACTGAAGCTTTCTTT.

This chain joins TRBV7-2 and TRBJ2-7, with 13 bases lining up with TRBD2. J gave up 6 bases and V 5 bases, and 13 bases lay outside the gene matches. Germline CDR1 is SGHTA and CDR2 is FQGNSA. The CDR3 loop spans 17 amino acids. DNA of the CDR3: TGTGCCAGCAGCATGACATCGGGTGGACTAGCGGGAGCCGAGCAGTACTTC. As protein: CASSMTSGGLAGAEQYF.

This chain joins TRBV5-1 and TRBJ2-5; TRBD2 agrees at 9 bases. The CDR3 is made up of 17 amino acids. With V trimmed by 0 bases and J by 5 bases, 11 bases remained unmatched. Germline values: CDR1 SGHRS, CDR2 YFSETQ. Here the CDR3 reads CASSLGLRAGGRETQYF. The CDR3 DNA is TGCGCCAGCAGCTTGGGGCTTAGAGCGGGAGGTAGGGAGACCCAGTACTTC.

This rearrangement joins TRBV7-9 to TRBJ2-3; D unclear. V gave up 5 bases and J gave up 2 bases, with 11 bases separating them. Germline V gene lookup returns CDR1 SEHNR and CDR2 FQNEAQ (reference sequence). The CDR3 totals 14 residues. The CDR3 DNA reads as TGTGCCAGCAGCCTCACGCCGAACACAGATACGCAGTATTTT. Encoded protein: CASSLTPNTDTQYF.

The V call is TRBV7-2, the J call TRBJ2-7; 8 bases are shared with TRBD2. The germline CDR1 and CDR2 sequences are SGHTA and FQGNSA. The V and J ends lost 1 base and 5 bases, in that order; junction bases with no gene match: 4. The CDR3 extends over 14 amino acids. In nucleotides, the CDR3 is TGTGCCAGCAGCTTAGAAGGACTAGCAAACGAGCAGTACTTC. Protein: CASSLEGLANEQYF.

The gene calls are TRBV29-1 and TRBJ2-1, with a possible D match to TRBD2 (5 bases). CDR1 is SQVTM and CDR2 is ANQGSEA in the germline V gene. CDR3 length: 12 amino acids. V lost 6 bases and J lost 8, with 14 bases in between. CDR3 nucleotide sequence: TGCAGCGTGAGAGGAGGTGGGGATGAGCAGTTCTTC. It translates to CSVRGGGDEQFF.

V gene TRBV18 combines with J gene TRBJ2-1, with unresolved D. The V end lost 8 bases, the J end lost 4 bases, and 21 bases lay between the germline ends. Germline assignment: CDR1 KGHSH and CDR2 LQKENI. The CDR3 has 16 residues. CDR3: CASTHQLDEPYNEQFF. The CDR3 DNA is TGTGCCAGCACTCACCAGTTGGATGAGCCATACAATGAGCAGTTCTTC.

This clone was counted once. J is TRBJ1-1 and V is TRBV5-6; tentatively, D is TRBD1 (5 bases). The V end was cut by 2 bases, the J end by 8 bases, with 13 bases between. The CDR3 runs to 13 residues. Germline lookup yields CDR1 SGHDT and CDR2 YYEEEE. The CDR3 loop reads CASSLIGREEAFF. The CDR3 nucleotides are TGTGCCAGCAGCTTAATCGGCAGGGAGGAAGCTTTCTTT. The full variable domain, with the rest looked up from reference TRBV5-6 and TRBJ1-1, is DAGVTQSPTHLIKTRGQQVTLRCSPKSGHDTVSWYQQALGQGPQFIFQYYEEEERQRGNFPDRFSGHQFPNYSSELNVNALLLGDSALYLCASSLIGREEAFFGQGTRLTVV.

The rearrangement links TRBV2 to TRBJ1-1; 7 nucleotides align to TRBD1. Trimming cost V 7 bases and J 3 bases; bases outside gene matches: 14. The CDR3 consists of 16 residues. Looked up from germline, CDR1 is SNHLY and CDR2 is FYNNEI. In DNA, the CDR3 is TGTGCCAGCACGTTATCGGTGGCAGGGGGGTACACTGAAGCTTTCTTT. Encoded protein: CASTLSVAGGYTEAFF.